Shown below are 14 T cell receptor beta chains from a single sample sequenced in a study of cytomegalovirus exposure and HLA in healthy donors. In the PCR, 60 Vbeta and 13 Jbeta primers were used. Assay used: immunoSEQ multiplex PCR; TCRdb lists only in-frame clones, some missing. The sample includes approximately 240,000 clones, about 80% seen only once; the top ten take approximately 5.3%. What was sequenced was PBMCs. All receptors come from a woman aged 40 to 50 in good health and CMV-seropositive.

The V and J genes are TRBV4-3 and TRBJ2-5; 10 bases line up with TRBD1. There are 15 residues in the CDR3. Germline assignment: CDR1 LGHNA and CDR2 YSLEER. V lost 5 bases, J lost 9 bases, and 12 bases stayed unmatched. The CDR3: CASSGGTGVSMAQYF. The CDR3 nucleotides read TGCGCCAGCAGCGGGGGGACAGGGGTTTCTATGGCCCAGTACTTC.

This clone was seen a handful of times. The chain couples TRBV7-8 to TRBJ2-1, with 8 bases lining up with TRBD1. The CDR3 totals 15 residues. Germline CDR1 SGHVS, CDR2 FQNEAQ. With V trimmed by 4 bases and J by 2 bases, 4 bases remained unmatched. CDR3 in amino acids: CASSSKGQAYNEQFF. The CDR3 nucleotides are TGTGCCAGCAGCTCTAAGGGACAGGCCTACAATGAGCAGTTCTTC.

The CDR3 spells CASSSGEGTGNTIYF. CDR3 sequence (DNA): TGTGCCAGCAGCTCAGGGGAGGGCACTGGAAACACCATATATTTT. The V call is TRBV7-6, the J call TRBJ1-3; TRBD1 is a possible D gene (6 bases). V lost 4 bases, J lost 2 bases, and 12 bases lay in between. This CDR3 has 15 residues. Germline CDR1 and CDR2: SGHVS and FNYEAQ. Looking up the rest from reference TRBV7-6 and TRBJ1-3 gives the full variable domain: GAGVSQSPRYKVTKRGQDVALRCDPISGHVSLYWYRQALGQGPEFLTYFNYEAQQDKSGLPNDRFSAERPEGSISTLTIQRTEQRDSAMYRCASSSGEGTGNTIYFGEGSWLTVV.

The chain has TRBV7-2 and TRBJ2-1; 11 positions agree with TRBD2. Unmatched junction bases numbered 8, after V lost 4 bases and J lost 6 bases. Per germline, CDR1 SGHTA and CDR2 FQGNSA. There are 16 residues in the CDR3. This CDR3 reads CASSSRTSGSSNEQFF. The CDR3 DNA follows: TGTGCCAGCAGCTCGAGAACTAGCGGGAGTTCCAATGAGCAGTTCTTC.

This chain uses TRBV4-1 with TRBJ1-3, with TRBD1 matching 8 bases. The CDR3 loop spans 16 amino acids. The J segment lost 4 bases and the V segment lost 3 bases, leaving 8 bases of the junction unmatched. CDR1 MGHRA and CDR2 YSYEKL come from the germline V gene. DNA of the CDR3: TGCGCCAGCAGCCACGAGGACAGGGTATCCGGAAACACCATATATTTT. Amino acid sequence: CASSHEDRVSGNTIYF.

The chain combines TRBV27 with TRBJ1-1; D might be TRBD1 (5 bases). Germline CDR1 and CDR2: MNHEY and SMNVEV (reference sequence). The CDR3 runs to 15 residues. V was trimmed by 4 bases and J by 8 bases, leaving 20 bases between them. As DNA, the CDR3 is TGTGCCAGCAGTTATACCGGGACTCCAGCCGGAGAAGCTTTCTTT. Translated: CASSYTGTPAGEAFF.

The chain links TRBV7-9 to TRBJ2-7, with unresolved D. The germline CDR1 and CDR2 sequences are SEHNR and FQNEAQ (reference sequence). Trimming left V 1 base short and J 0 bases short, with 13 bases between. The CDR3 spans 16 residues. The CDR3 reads CASSLVSLRSSYEQYF. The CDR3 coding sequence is TGTGCCAGCAGCTTAGTAAGCCTAAGAAGCTCCTACGAGCAGTACTTC.

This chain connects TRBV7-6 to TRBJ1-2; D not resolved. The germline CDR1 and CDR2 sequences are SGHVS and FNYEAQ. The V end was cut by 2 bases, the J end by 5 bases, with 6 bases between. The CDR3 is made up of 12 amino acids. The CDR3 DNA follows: TGTGCCAGCAGCTTATCGGGGTATGGCTACACCTTC. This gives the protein CASSLSGYGYTF. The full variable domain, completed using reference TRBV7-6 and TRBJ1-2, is GAGVSQSPRYKVTKRGQDVALRCDPISGHVSLYWYRQALGQGPEFLTYFNYEAQQDKSGLPNDRFSAERPEGSISTLTIQRTEQRDSAMYRCASSLSGYGYTFGSGTRLTVV.

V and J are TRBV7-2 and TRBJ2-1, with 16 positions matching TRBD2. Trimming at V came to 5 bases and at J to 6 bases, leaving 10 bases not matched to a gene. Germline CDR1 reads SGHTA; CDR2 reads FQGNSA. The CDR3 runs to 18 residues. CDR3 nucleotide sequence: TGTGCCAGCAGCACCCGAGCCGGGACTAGCGGGGGGGTCAATGAGCAGTTCTTC. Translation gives CASSTRAGTSGGVNEQFF. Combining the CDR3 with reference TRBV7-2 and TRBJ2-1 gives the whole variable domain GAGVSQSPSNKVTEKGKDVELRCDPISGHTALYWYRQSLGQGLEFLIYFQGNSAPDKSGLPSDRFSAERTGGSVSTLTIQRTQQEDSAVYLCASSTRAGTSGGVNEQFFGPGTRLTVL.

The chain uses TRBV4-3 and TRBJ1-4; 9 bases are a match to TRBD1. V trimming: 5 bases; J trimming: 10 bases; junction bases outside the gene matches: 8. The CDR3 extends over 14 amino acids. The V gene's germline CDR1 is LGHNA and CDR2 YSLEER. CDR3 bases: TGCGCCAGCAGCGCCGGGACAGGGCCTCTAAAACTGTTTTTT. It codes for CASSAGTGPLKLFF.

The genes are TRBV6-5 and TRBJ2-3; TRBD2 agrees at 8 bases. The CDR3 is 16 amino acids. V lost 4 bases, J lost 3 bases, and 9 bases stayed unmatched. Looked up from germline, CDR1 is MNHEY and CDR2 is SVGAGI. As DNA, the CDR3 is TGTGCCAGCAGTTCCCCATATGCTAGCGGGACAGATACGCAGTATTTT. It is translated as CASSSPYASGTDTQYF.

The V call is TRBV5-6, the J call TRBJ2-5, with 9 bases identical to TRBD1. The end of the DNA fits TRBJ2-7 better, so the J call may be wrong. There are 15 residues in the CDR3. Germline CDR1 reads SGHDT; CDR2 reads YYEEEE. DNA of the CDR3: TGTGCCAGCAGCTTAGGGACAGGGTTTTCCTACGAGCAGTACTTC. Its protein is CASSLGTGFSYEQYF.

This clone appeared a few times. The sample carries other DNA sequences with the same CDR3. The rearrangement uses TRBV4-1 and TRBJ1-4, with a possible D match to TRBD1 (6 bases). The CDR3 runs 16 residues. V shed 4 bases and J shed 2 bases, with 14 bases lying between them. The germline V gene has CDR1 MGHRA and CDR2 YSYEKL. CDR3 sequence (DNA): TGCGCCAGCAGCCCTGGGAACAGGGTGACTAATGAAAAACTGTTTTTT. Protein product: CASSPGNRVTNEKLFF.

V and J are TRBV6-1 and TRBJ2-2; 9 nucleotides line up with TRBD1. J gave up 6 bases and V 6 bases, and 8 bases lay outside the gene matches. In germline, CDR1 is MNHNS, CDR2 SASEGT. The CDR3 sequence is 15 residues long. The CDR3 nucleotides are TGTGCCAGCAGGGTCGGACAGGGGTCTTCCGGGGAGCTGTTTTTT. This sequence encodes CASRVGQGSSGELFF.